Sequencing of this T cell receptor (beta chain) was carried out in a study of response to subunit inactivated influenza vaccine. CDR3 length: 14 residues. V trimming: 3 bases; J trimming: 2 bases; junction bases outside the gene matches: 5. Germline CDR1 SGHRS, CDR2 YFSETQ. TCRdb used MiXCR to reprocess the RT-PCR reads, holding one entry per CDR3 protein. The sample records about 570,000 distinct CDR3 sequences, about 11% being singletons. The sample holds a few counts of this clonotype. The same sample was also used in a study of T cells expressing NK-cell markers. According to that study: A 5'RACE template switching approach incorporating UMIs was used to make TCR beta cDNA. Each TCR beta repertoire originated in sorted T cells that were CD3+CD56+NKG2C+, CD3+CD56+NKG2C- or CD3+CD56-NKG2C+. One of the eight sequenced donors was seronegative, whereas the other seven were HCMV-seropositive.

J is TRBJ2-7 and V is TRBV5-1; 7 bases map to TRBD2. The receptor was isolated from a man aged 50 or older who received an inactivated influenza vaccine. The sample consisted of PBMCs from blood, taken on the day of vaccination. The CDR3 DNA follows: TGCGCCAGCAGCTGGTTGAGCGGGGCCTACGAGCAGTACTTC. Translating it yields CASSWLSGAYEQYF.